A single sample is the source of the 22 T cell receptor beta chains below, sequenced in a study of T cell changes during pregnancy in multiple sclerosis. Produced via immunoSEQ multiplex PCR; TCRdb's table is partial and in-frame only. Of about 83,000 clones detected, approximately 91% appear once; the ten largest clones hold 3.5% to 4%. Specimen: PBMCs, collected in the first trimester of pregnancy. The receptors here all came from a female donor in good health, serving as a control in a pregnancy study. Some clones in this sample may be carry-over from other donors' samples.

This clone occurred once. This sequence joins TRBV10-3 and TRBJ2-7; 7 positions agree with TRBD2. The V gene end was trimmed by 8 bases and the J gene end by 5 bases; junction bases not matched to a gene: 9. The CDR3 covers 13 residues. Germline CDR1 is ENHRY and CDR2 is SYGVKD. The CDR3 spells CAIGREVGDEQYF. CDR3 nucleotides: TGTGCCATCGGGAGGGAGGTGGGCGACGAGCAGTACTTC.

The chain employs TRBV11-2 and TRBJ1-1; D is perhaps TRBD1 (5 bases). Germline assignment: CDR1 SGHAT and CDR2 FQNNGV. There are 13 residues in the CDR3. V lost 0 bases and J 11 bases, leaving 13 bases between the germline ends. The CDR3 spells CASSLDLGRGAFF. CDR3 DNA sequence: TGTGCCAGCAGCTTAGACCTTGGTAGGGGCGCTTTCTTT.

V usage is TRBV19 and J usage is TRBJ2-1; 13 nucleotides align to TRBD2. The CDR3 runs 19 residues. Germline trimming cut 4 bases from V and 7 bases from J; bases unmatched to any gene: 16. The germline gives CDR1 LNHDA, CDR2 SQIVND (reference sequence). In DNA form, the CDR3 reads TGTGCCAGTAGTAAGGGCAGCGTGAGTACTAGCGGGAGGGGGAATGAGCAGTTCTTC. Encoded protein: CASSKGSVSTSGRGNEQFF.

V is TRBV5-6 and J is TRBJ1-2, with 7 bases that match TRBD1. Per germline, CDR1 SGHDT and CDR2 YYEEEE. J was trimmed by 3 bases and V by 4 bases; bases with no gene match: 6. This CDR3 is 14 amino acids long. The CDR3 DNA follows: TGTGCCAGCAGCCCCGGGACAGCAGACTATGGCTACACCTTC. Translated, it gives CASSPGTADYGYTF.

This clone was detected a few times. The J gene is TRBJ1-5, the V gene TRBV2; 11 nucleotides align to TRBD1. The CDR3 length is 14 residues. Germline lookup yields CDR1 SNHLY and CDR2 FYNNEI. Unmatched junction bases numbered 1, after V lost 4 bases and J lost 5 bases. CDR3 sequence (DNA): TGTGCCAGCAGTGCGGGACAGGGGGATCAGCCCCAGCATTTT. Its protein product is CASSAGQGDQPQHF.

The chain links TRBV9 to TRBJ2-3; tentative D call: TRBD1 (5 bases). The V gene lost 0 bases and the J gene lost 4 bases, with 9 bases spanning the gap. CDR1 is SGDLS and CDR2 is YYNGEE in the germline V gene. This CDR3 has 14 residues. The CDR3 sequence: CASSVDRFSDTQYF. The DNA for the CDR3 is TGTGCCAGCAGCGTAGACAGGTTTTCAGATACGCAGTATTTT.

The chain carries TRBV2 and TRBJ2-2; 10 bases fit TRBD2. This CDR3 is built from 17 residues. Germline CDR1 reads SNHLY; CDR2 reads FYNNEI. With 3 bases clipped from V and 7 bases from J, the junction kept 11 bases outside the gene matches. CDR3 in DNA: TGTGCCAGCAGTGAGATCGGTAGCGGGAGGACGGGCGGGGAGCTGTTTTTT. It is translated as CASSEIGSGRTGGELFF.

The chain joins TRBV19 to TRBJ2-5, with 10 bases matching TRBD1. V dropped 3 bases and J dropped 5; count of bases not matched to a gene: 6. This CDR3 is 15 amino acids long. Germline V lookup: CDR1 LNHDA, CDR2 SQIVND (reference sequence). For the CDR3, the DNA is TGTGCCAGTAGTATGACGACAGGGGGCGGGGAGACCCAGTACTTC. It is translated as CASSMTTGGGETQYF.

The rearrangement links TRBV19 to TRBJ1-1, with D uncertain. This CDR3 is 11 amino acids long. Germline loops: CDR1 LNHDA, CDR2 SQIVND (reference sequence). With 5 bases removed from V and 9 bases from J, the gap between germline ends came to 10 bases. Written as DNA, the CDR3 is TGTGCCAGTAGTTTCCTCGGGAAAGCTTTCTTT. Amino acids: CASSFLGKAFF.

The chain is built from TRBV19 and TRBJ1-1; the D is unclear. V shed 4 bases and J shed 11 bases, with 23 bases lying between them. The CDR3 has 15 residues. Germline V lookup: CDR1 LNHDA, CDR2 SQIVND (reference sequence). The CDR3 sequence: CASSTEIELIGGAFF. The CDR3 coding sequence is TGTGCCAGTAGTACCGAAATCGAGCTCATCGGCGGGGCTTTCTTT.

J is TRBJ1-5 and V is TRBV28; TRBD1 agrees at 9 bases. Germline V gene lookup returns CDR1 MDHEN and CDR2 SYDVKM. The junction had 4 bases not matched to a gene; V was cut back by 10 bases and J by 3 bases. The CDR3 sequence is 13 residues long. The CDR3 nucleotides read TGTGCCACCTGGACAGGGGACAATCAGCCCCAGCATTTT. Its translation: CATWTGDNQPQHF.

The chain joins TRBV19 to TRBJ1-2, with D possibly being TRBD1 (5 bases). Deletions cut 7 bases from V and 5 bases from J, with 20 bases between. The CDR3 sequence is 15 residues long. In germline, CDR1 is LNHDA, CDR2 SQIVND (reference sequence). The CDR3 nucleotides are TGTGCCAGTAACCCGGGGGAGGGCGCCCCTTATGGCTACACCTTC. Amino acids: CASNPGEGAPYGYTF.

V is TRBV27 and J is TRBJ2-3; D uncertain. CDR3 size: 14 residues. CDR1 is MNHEY, CDR2 SMNVEV, per germline (reference sequence). V lost 6 bases, J lost 6 bases, and 16 bases lay in between. This CDR3 is CASSSQVLSDTQYF. The CDR3 DNA reads TGTGCCAGCAGCTCCCAGGTACTCAGCGATACGCAGTATTTT.

V gene TRBV7-8 combines with J gene TRBJ1-2, with a possible D match to TRBD1 (6 bases). Deletions cut 2 bases from V and 8 bases from J, with 9 bases between. CDR3 length: 12 amino acids. In germline, CDR1 is SGHVS, CDR2 FQNEAQ. CDR3 region: CASSLQGNGYTF. CDR3 DNA: TGTGCCAGCAGCTTACAGGGGAACGGCTACACCTTC.

Note on this clone: Other DNA sequences within the sample encode an identical CDR3. The chain uses TRBV29-1 and TRBJ2-2; D gene ambiguous. V lost 4 bases and J 0 bases, leaving 6 bases between the germline ends. This CDR3 contains 13 residues. CDR1 and CDR2 from the germline V gene are SQVTM and ANQGSEA. The CDR3 nucleotides read TGCAGCGTTGGTACAGCGAACACCGGGGAGCTGTTTTTT. It translates to CSVGTANTGELFF.

The gene calls are TRBV29-1 and TRBJ2-1; D gene uncertain. V lost 4 bases and J lost 2, with 9 bases in between. CDR3 length: 13 amino acids. Germline V gene lookup returns CDR1 SQVTM and CDR2 ANQGSEA. The CDR3 protein is CSVGASAYNEQFF. CDR3 in DNA: TGCAGCGTTGGAGCTTCGGCCTACAATGAGCAGTTCTTC.

This chain uses TRBV7-2 with TRBJ1-2; D is undetermined. Germline CDR1 is SGHTA and CDR2 is FQGNSA. The CDR3 runs 13 residues. V was trimmed by 5 bases and J by 4 bases, leaving 11 bases between them. The CDR3 loop is CASSPGRVYGYTF. CDR3 nucleotides: TGTGCCAGCAGCCCCGGGAGGGTCTATGGCTACACCTTC. Full variable domain (missing parts from reference TRBV7-2 and TRBJ1-2): GAGVSQSPSNKVTEKGKDVELRCDPISGHTALYWYRQSLGQGLEFLIYFQGNSAPDKSGLPSDRFSAERTGGSVSTLTIQRTQQEDSAVYLCASSPGRVYGYTFGSGTRLTVV.

The genes are TRBV2 and TRBJ2-7, with a possible D match to TRBD2 (6 bases). Trimming shortened V by 6 bases and J by 7 bases, and 16 bases separated the two germline ends. This CDR3 spans 13 amino acids. CDR1 and CDR2 from the germline V gene are SNHLY and FYNNEI. The CDR3 nucleotides are TGTGCCAGCAGGCGGGACCCCGCGACGGAGCAGTACTTC. Its translation: CASRRDPATEQYF.

The rearrangement joins TRBV5-1 to TRBJ1-6; D remains unclear. CDR3 length equals 16 residues. V shed 0 bases and J shed 2 bases, with 9 bases lying between them. CDR1 and CDR2 from the germline V gene are SGHRS and YFSETQ. The CDR3 sequence is CASSLVRVTYNSPLHF. DNA of the CDR3: TGCGCCAGCAGCTTGGTGAGGGTCACCTATAATTCACCCCTCCACTTT. Supplemented by reference TRBV5-1 and TRBJ1-6, the full variable domain reads KAGVTQTPRYLIKTRGQQVTLSCSPISGHRSVSWYQQTPGQGLQFLFEYFSETQRNKGNFPGRFSGRQFSNSRSEMNVSTLELGDSALYLCASSLVRVTYNSPLHFGNGTRLTVT.

This clone came up a few times. The chain combines TRBV7-2 with TRBJ2-7, with TRBD1 matching over 10 bases. The CDR3 is made up of 16 amino acids. Germline assignment: CDR1 SGHTA and CDR2 FQGNSA. The ends lost 1 base at V and 3 bases at J; junction bases unmatched: 6. As DNA, the CDR3 is TGTGCCAGCAGCTTAGGTGGGCGGACAGGGGGCTACGAGCAGTACTTC. Translating gives CASSLGGRTGGYEQYF.

This clone was recorded only once. The chain employs TRBV6-1 and TRBJ2-5, with D possibly TRBD1 on 6 matching bases. V was pared by 5 bases and J by 5 bases, with 15 bases between. The CDR3 has 14 amino acids. Looked up from germline, CDR1 is MNHNS and CDR2 is SASEGT. CDR3 sequence reads: CASSPRTGLETQYF. The CDR3 nucleotides are TGTGCCAGCAGTCCTCGAACAGGGCTTGAGACCCAGTACTTC.

The V and J genes are TRBV18 and TRBJ2-2, with D perhaps matching TRBD1 (5 bases). V lost 3 bases and J 0 bases, leaving 17 bases between the germline ends. Germline CDR1 and CDR2: KGHSH and LQKENI. CDR3 length: 18 amino acids. The CDR3 here is CASSPGLYWNANTGELFF. The DNA for the CDR3 is TGTGCCAGCTCACCGGGGCTATACTGGAACGCGAACACCGGGGAGCTGTTTTTT.